The 14 T cell receptor beta chains presented below share a single source sample, sequenced in a study of CD8+ T cells in alopecia areata. RNA extraction and reverse transcription yielded cDNA as sequencing template. The protocol was immunoSEQ multiplex PCR, while the TCRdb copy is restricted to in-frame clones and leaves out a portion. The table shows 150,000 to 200,000 clones, with around 60% occurring only once. Stated treatment: oral pan-JAK inhibitor, 5-10 mg twice daily. The sequencing here drew on CD4+ T cells sorted from blood, taken at week 49, from a patient treated with tofacitinib. Source of these receptors: a human donor with alopecia areata.

The chain joins TRBV6-1 to TRBJ1-5; 7 nucleotides match TRBD1. The germline gives CDR1 MNHNS, CDR2 SASEGT. The J segment lost 4 bases and the V segment lost 3 bases, leaving 0 bases of the junction unmatched. The CDR3 extends over 13 amino acids. The DNA of the CDR3 is TGTGCCAGCAGTGACAGGGGGAATCAGCCCCAGCATTTT. Its protein product is CASSDRGNQPQHF.

The table lists this clone with a few counts. The sample contains more than one DNA sequence encoding this CDR3. This chain links TRBV29-1 with TRBJ1-1; the D is unclear. The CDR3 spans 11 residues. V lost 4 bases to trimming and J lost 0 bases, with 3 bases between them. The germline V gene encodes CDR1 SQVTM and CDR2 ANQGSEA. CDR3: CSVGLNTEAFF. The CDR3 coding sequence is TGCAGCGTTGGGTTGAACACTGAAGCTTTCTTT.

The rearrangement links TRBV29-1 to TRBJ1-5, with unresolved D. The germline V and J ends were trimmed by 4 bases and 0 bases, with 7 bases remaining between them. Germline V lookup: CDR1 SQVTM, CDR2 ANQGSEA. The CDR3 is 13 amino acids. The chain's CDR3 is CSVAWDSNQPQHF. The DNA for the CDR3 is TGCAGCGTTGCATGGGATAGCAATCAGCCCCAGCATTTT.

This chain links TRBV15 with TRBJ1-6; 8 bases match TRBD1. The CDR3 is made up of 16 amino acids. Germline lookup yields CDR1 LNHNV and CDR2 YYDKDF (reference sequence). Trimming at V came to 0 bases and at J to 7 bases, leaving 5 bases not matched to a gene. CDR3 amino acids: CATSRDRTGGNSPLHF. The CDR3 region has the DNA TGTGCCACCAGCAGAGATCGAACAGGGGGGAATTCACCCCTCCACTTT.

The CDR3 loop reads CSVEDRGKNIQYF. The CDR3 region has the DNA TGCAGCGTTGAAGACAGGGGAAAAAACATTCAGTACTTC. The chain joins TRBV29-1 to TRBJ2-4; a possible D gene is TRBD1 (6 bases). V gave up 0 bases and J gave up 4 bases, with 7 bases separating them. The CDR3 is 13 residues long. From germline, CDR1 is SQVTM and CDR2 ANQGSEA.

This clone was detected only a few times. The rearrangement uses TRBV19 and TRBJ1-2; D gene uncertain. This CDR3 comprises 13 residues. Trimming cost V 5 bases and J 3 bases, with 10 bases left between them. Germline CDR1 and CDR2: LNHDA and SQIVND (reference sequence). The CDR3 region is CASSLLQDYGYTF. The CDR3 region has the DNA TGTGCCAGTAGTCTATTGCAGGACTATGGCTACACCTTC.

The V and J genes are TRBV29-1 and TRBJ2-5; tentative D call: TRBD2 (6 bases). Germline V lookup: CDR1 SQVTM, CDR2 ANQGSEA. There are 13 residues in the CDR3. Trimming shortened V by 0 bases and J by 3 bases, and 8 bases separated the two germline ends. In nucleotides, the CDR3 is TGCAGCGTTGAAGAATGGGGGGAAGAGACCCAGTACTTC. Amino acid sequence: CSVEEWGEETQYF.

In nucleotides, the CDR3 is TGCAGCGTTGAGGGACAGGGTTACAATGAGCAGTTCTTC. Translating gives CSVEGQGYNEQFF. V gene TRBV29-1 combines with J gene TRBJ2-1; 9 bases agree with TRBD1. The trim removed 3 bases at V and 4 bases at J, leaving 1 base unmatched. CDR1 is SQVTM, CDR2 ANQGSEA, per germline. This CDR3 contains 13 residues.

V and J are TRBV2 and TRBJ2-5; perhaps TRBD1 as D (5 bases). CDR1 and CDR2 from the germline V gene are SNHLY and FYNNEI. This CDR3 contains 14 residues. Trimming left V 5 bases short and J 3 bases short, with 13 bases between. The CDR3 protein is CASSRSQGEETQYF. The CDR3 region has the DNA TGTGCCAGCAGTCGTTCCCAAGGGGAAGAGACCCAGTACTTC.

As to this clone: The sample holds other DNA sequences that translate to the same CDR3. The chain recombines TRBV30 with TRBJ1-1; tentatively, D is TRBD1 (5 bases). This CDR3 is 13 amino acids long. Germline V gene lookup returns CDR1 GTSNPN and CDR2 SVGIG (reference sequence). Trimming took off 0 bases at V and 2 bases at J, with 7 bases between the two ends. The CDR3, as DNA: TGTGCCTGGAGTGTGGGGCCCAACACTGAAGCTTTCTTT. Amino acids: CAWSVGPNTEAFF.

J is TRBJ2-1 and V is TRBV14; D possibly corresponds to TRBD2 (5 bases). The CDR3 runs to 14 residues. V lost 4 bases and J 9 bases, leaving 16 bases between the germline ends. CDR1 is SGHDN and CDR2 is FVKESK in the germline V gene. CDR3 sequence reads: CASSPGRTFGEQFF. CDR3 in DNA: TGTGCCAGCAGCCCGGGGAGAACATTTGGTGAGCAGTTCTTC.

Here the CDR3 reads CASSLDRYNEQFF. The CDR3 bases are TGTGCCAGCAGCCTCGACAGGTACAATGAGCAGTTCTTC. The chain is built from TRBV7-3 and TRBJ2-1; TRBD1 might be the D (6 bases). The germline gives CDR1 SGHTA, CDR2 FQGTGA. This CDR3 is built from 13 residues. The V end was cut by 5 bases, the J end by 4 bases, with 9 bases between.

The gene calls are TRBV7-3 and TRBJ2-6; 9 positions match TRBD1. The J segment lost 2 bases and the V segment lost 2 bases, leaving 7 bases of the junction unmatched. Germline assignment: CDR1 SGHTA and CDR2 FQGTGA. This CDR3 region has 18 residues. CDR3 sequence (DNA): TGTGCCAGCAGCTTAGTCGGGACAGGGAAAGCTGGGGCCAACGTCCTGACTTTC. It translates to CASSLVGTGKAGANVLTF.

This chain links TRBV29-1 with TRBJ2-7; TRBD1 matches at 11 bases. CDR1 and CDR2 (germline): SQVTM, ANQGSEA. Germline trimming cut 1 base from V and 5 bases from J; bases unmatched to any gene: 1. The length of the CDR3 is 13 residues. CDR3 sequence: CSVEGTGGHEQYF. The CDR3 DNA is TGCAGCGTTGAAGGGACAGGGGGCCACGAGCAGTACTTC.